The rows below give T cell receptor beta chains drawn from one sample of a study of blood T cell repertoires in COVID-19. Generated by immunoSEQ multiplex PCR, the TCRdb table keeps only in-frame clones and is missing some. The sample comprises over 100,000 clones, roughly 84% of which are singletons, and approximately 3.6% rests with the top ten. The sequenced material came from PBMCs or T cells enriched from blood (not recorded which). Receptors were obtained from a woman aged 30 to 39 who had recovered from COVID-19. Both conserved end residues are part of each CDR3. A D gene is named only where the DNA matches it firmly. Size tells how often a clone was seen (once, few, many) or the class of an expanded clone, and some rows leave it out.

>TRBD1|TRBJ1-6|12|few|TRBV28
CASETGGSPLHF
TGTGCCAGCGAGACAGGGGGTTCACCCCTCCACTTT
>.|TRBJ2-1|14|.|TRBV7-3
CASSLSGGRNEQFF
TGTGCCAGCAGCTTATCCGGGGGTAGGAATGAGCAGTTCTTC
>TRBD1|TRBJ1-5|17|.|TRBV4-1
CASSPRRGQGVYQPQHF
TGCGCCAGCAGCCCAAGGCGCGGACAGGGGGTTTATCAGCCCCAGCATTTT
>TRBD2|TRBJ2-3|17|.|TRBV4-1
CASSQQRLAVSTDTQYF
TGCGCCAGCAGCCAGCAGCGACTAGCGGTGAGCACAGATACGCAGTATTTT
>.|TRBJ1-3|16|.|TRBV3-1/TRBV3-2
CASSQGRSHSGNTIYF
TGTGCCAGCAGCCAGGGCAGATCCCACTCTGGAAACACCATATATTTT
>TRBD2|TRBJ2-7|16|.|TRBV5-1
CASSLALAGGLMEQYF
TGCGCCAGCAGCTTGGCCCTAGCGGGAGGTCTGATGGAGCAGTACTTC
>.|TRBJ2-3|15|.|TRBV5-4
CASSPRSSSTDTQYF
TGTGCCAGCAGCCCGAGGAGTTCTAGCACAGATACGCAGTATTTT
>.|TRBJ2-2|15|.|TRBV20-1
CSASLGGANTGELFF
TGCAGTGCTAGTTTGGGTGGAGCCAACACCGGGGAGCTGTTTTTT
>TRBD2|TRBJ2-3|15|.|TRBV7-2
CASSHKGLAGVTQYF
TGTGCCAGCAGCCACAAAGGACTAGCGGGAGTTACGCAGTATTTT
>TRBD2|TRBJ2-7|15|.|TRBV28
CASSRLAGGAYEQYF
TGTGCCAGCAGCCGACTAGCGGGAGGAGCCTACGAGCAGTACTTC
>.|TRBJ2-1|15|few|TRBV6-4
CASSENGGTGDEQFF
TGTGCCAGCAGTGAAAATGGCGGCACCGGAGATGAGCAGTTCTTC
>.|TRBJ2-7|16|.|TRBV10-3
CAISDAGQPKPYEQYF
TGTGCCATCAGTGACGCCGGTCAACCAAAACCCTACGAGCAGTACTTC
>TRBD1|TRBJ2-2|14|.|TRBV2
CASGRDRATGELFF
TGTGCCAGCGGTCGGGACAGGGCCACCGGGGAGCTGTTTTTT
>.|TRBJ1-2|13|few|TRBV7-9
CASSLEAGFGYTF
TGTGCCAGCAGCTTAGAGGCAGGGTTTGGCTACACCTTC
>.|TRBJ2-7|12|.|TRBV6-5
CASSRGPWEQYF
TGTGCCAGCAGTCGGGGTCCTTGGGAGCAGTACTTC
>TRBD2|TRBJ2-1|12|.|TRBV30
CAWGLGNNEQFF
TGTGCCTGGGGACTAGGAAACAATGAGCAGTTCTTC
>.|TRBJ2-6|17|many|TRBV4-2
CASSQATSSSGANVLTF
TGTGCCAGCAGCCAAGCGACTTCCAGCTCTGGGGCCAACGTCCTGACTTTC
>TRBD2|TRBJ2-7|16|once|TRBV5-5
CASSLKIAGGPHEQYF
TGTGCCAGCAGCTTGAAGATAGCGGGAGGGCCCCACGAGCAGTACTTC